This T cell receptor (beta chain) stems from a study of cytomegalovirus exposure and HLA in healthy donors. This clone was seen a few times. Vbeta (60) and Jbeta (13) primers were used in the PCR. Clones were read by immunoSEQ multiplex PCR, and TCRdb kept only the in-frame ones, dropping some. The data show 70,000 to 95,000 clones, with about four fifths seen just once and 1.5% to 2% held by the top ten. Looked up from germline, CDR1 is LNHDA and CDR2 is SQIVND (reference sequence). Trimming cost V 9 bases and J 6 bases; bases outside gene matches: 7. The CDR3 is 15 amino acids. This chain links TRBV19 with TRBJ2-1; 14 nucleotides match TRBD2. Sequenced sample: PBMCs. This TCR derives from a woman aged 25 to 39 in good health and CMV-seronegative. CDR3 residues: CASQGLAGATNEQFF. The CDR3 region has the DNA TGTGCCAGCCAGGGACTAGCGGGAGCAACCAATGAGCAGTTCTTC.